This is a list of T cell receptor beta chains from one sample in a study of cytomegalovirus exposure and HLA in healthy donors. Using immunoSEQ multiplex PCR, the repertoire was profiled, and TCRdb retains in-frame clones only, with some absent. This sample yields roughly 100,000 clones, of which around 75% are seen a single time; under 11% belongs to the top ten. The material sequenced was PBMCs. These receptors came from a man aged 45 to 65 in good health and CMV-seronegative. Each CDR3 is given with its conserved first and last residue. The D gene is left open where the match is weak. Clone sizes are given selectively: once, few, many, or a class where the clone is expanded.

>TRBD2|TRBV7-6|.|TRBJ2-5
CASSLGLAGGHRETQYF
TGTGCCAGCAGCTTAGGACTAGCGGGAGGGCATAGGGAGACCCAGTACTTC
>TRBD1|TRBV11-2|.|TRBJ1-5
CASSLYRGRPQHF
TGTGCCAGCAGCTTATACAGGGGGAGGCCCCAGCATTTT
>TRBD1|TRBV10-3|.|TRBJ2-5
CAIRMDRGGSETQYF
TGTGCCATCAGGATGGACAGGGGGGGTTCGGAGACCCAGTACTTC
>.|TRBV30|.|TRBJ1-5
CAWRNTGASNQPQHF
TGTGCCTGGAGGAACACAGGAGCCTCCAATCAGCCCCAGCATTTT
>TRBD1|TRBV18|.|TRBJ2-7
CASSPRVTGAAYEQYF
TGTGCCAGCTCACCACGGGTAACAGGGGCAGCCTACGAGCAGTACTTC
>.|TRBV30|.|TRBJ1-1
CAWSPGVHGEAFF
TGTGCCTGGAGTCCAGGGGTGCACGGTGAAGCTTTCTTT
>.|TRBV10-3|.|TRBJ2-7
CAISDRPGTQYEQYF
TGTGCCATCAGTGACCGTCCGGGGACACAATACGAGCAGTACTTC
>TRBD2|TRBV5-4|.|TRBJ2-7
CASSPTSGRVDEQYF
TGTGCCAGCAGCCCCACTAGCGGGAGGGTCGACGAGCAGTACTTC
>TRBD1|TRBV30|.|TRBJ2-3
CAWSVGGTGRRTDTQYF
TGTGCCTGGAGTGTGGGTGGGACAGGAAGACGCACAGATACGCAGTATTTT
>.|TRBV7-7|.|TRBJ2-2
CASSPKLGQAGTGELFF
TGTGCTAGCAGCCCCAAGTTAGGACAGGCGGGGACCGGGGAGCTGTTTTTT
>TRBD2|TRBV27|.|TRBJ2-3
CASSPWTSGTTDTQYF
TGTGCCAGCAGTCCGTGGACTAGCGGAACCACAGATACGCAGTATTTT
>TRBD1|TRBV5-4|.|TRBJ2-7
CASSSGTGSYEQYF
TGTGCCAGCAGCTCCGGGACAGGATCCTACGAGCAGTACTTC
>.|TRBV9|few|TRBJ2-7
CASSVGWADYEQYF
TGTGCCAGCAGCGTAGGTTGGGCCGACTACGAGCAGTACTTC
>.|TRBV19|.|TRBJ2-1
CASRKRPDEQFF
TGTGCCAGTAGGAAGCGGCCGGATGAGCAGTTCTTC
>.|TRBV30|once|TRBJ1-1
CAWNRVGAVEAFF
TGTGCCTGGAATAGGGTGGGGGCGGTTGAAGCTTTCTTT
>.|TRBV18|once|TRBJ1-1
CASSPAAKGTEAFF
TGTGCCAGCTCACCAGCGGCGAAGGGGACTGAAGCTTTCTTT
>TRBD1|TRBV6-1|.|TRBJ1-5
CASSATGVGNQPQHF
TGTGCCAGCAGTGCGACAGGGGTTGGCAATCAGCCCCAGCATTTT
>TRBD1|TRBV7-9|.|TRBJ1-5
CASSFDREAGQPQHF
TGTGCCAGCAGTTTCGACAGGGAAGCCGGTCAGCCCCAGCATTTT
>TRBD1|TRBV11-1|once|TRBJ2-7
CASGKLDRDLGEQYF
TGTGCCAGCGGGAAACTGGACAGGGACTTAGGCGAGCAGTACTTC
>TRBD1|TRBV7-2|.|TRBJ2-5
CASSRQGGETQYF
TGTGCCAGCAGCCGACAGGGCGGGGAGACCCAGTACTTC
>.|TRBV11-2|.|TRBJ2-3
CASSLDEGPRQYF
TGTGCCAGCAGCTTAGATGAGGGTCCTCGTCAGTATTTT